Listed below are T cell receptor beta chains from one sample, sequenced in a study of T-cell reconstitution after alpha-beta-depleted transplantation in children. TCRdb re-called the PCR reads through MiXCR, storing one row per CDR3 protein. Among 350,000 to 400,000 distinct CDR3 sequences listed, about an eighth were seen once. This sample comprised PBMCs, obtained from the stem cell graft. Every receptor here comes from a human donor who donated a stem cell graft to a child with Fanconi anemia. Each CDR3 is given with its conserved first and last residue. D genes are given only for firm matches. Not all rows give a size; the values are once, few, many and, for expanded clones, a class.

V	D	J	size	CDR3	DNA
TRBV20-1	-	TRBJ1-1	once	CSASGGIQDTEAFF	TGCAGTGCTAGTGGTGGAATCCAGGACACTGAAGCTTTCTTT
TRBV29-1	TRBD1	TRBJ2-1	many	CSVGVLRGQGEQFF	TGCAGCGTTGGAGTGCTCAGGGGGCAGGGTGAGCAGTTCTTC
TRBV15	TRBD1	TRBJ2-1	-	CATSRAGQGTNEQFF	TGTGCCACCAGCAGAGCGGGACAGGGGACAAATGAGCAGTTCTTC
TRBV12-3/TRBV12-4	-	TRBJ1-3	-	CASSPTGVRPIYF	TGTGCCAGCAGCCCCACGGGGGTCCGCCCGATATATTTT
TRBV20-1	-	TRBJ2-3	few	CSANESPDTQYF	TGCAGTGCTAACGAGTCTCCAGATACGCAGTATTTT
TRBV10-1	TRBD1	TRBJ1-1	many	CASSRTGEPTEAFF	TGCGCCAGCAGCAGGACAGGGGAGCCCACTGAAGCTTTCTTT
TRBV9	-	TRBJ2-5	-	CASSVRVDETQYF	TGTGCCAGCAGCGTCAGGGTCGATGAGACCCAGTACTTC
TRBV7-9	-	TRBJ1-2	-	CASSSTSIYGYTF	TGTGCCAGCAGCTCCACCTCCATCTATGGCTACACCTTC
TRBV20-1	TRBD2	TRBJ2-3	-	CSALTPLLAGGREARTDTQYF	TGCAGTGCCCTAACCCCCCTGCTAGCGGGGGGGCGAGAGGCCCGCACAGATACGCAGTATTTT
TRBV5-6	-	TRBJ1-1	few	CASSLDWGTEAFF	TGTGCCAGCAGCTTGGATTGGGGCACTGAAGCTTTCTTT
TRBV5-1	-	TRBJ2-1	few	CASSDRALYNEQFF	TGCGCCAGCAGTGACCGGGCCCTCTACAATGAGCAGTTCTTC